This note documents a single T cell receptor beta chain sequence. Its antigen is not known. Repertoires were generated with immunoSEQ multiplex PCR, while TCRdb's copy carries only in-frame clones and drops some. The repertoire includes about 51,000 clones, just under 80% of them detected once, and 3% to 4% sits in the top ten. The germline gives CDR1 LGHNA, CDR2 YNFKEQ. The CDR3 has 14 residues. Deletions cut 1 base from V and 0 bases from J, with 6 bases between. This sample is part of a study of early stage breast cancer tumors. Study details: Of around 15 invasive breast tumors, about a dozen were hormone receptor-positive, HER2-negative. Seven or eight ER+/PR+/HER2- tumors were invasive ductal; a few were invasive lobular.

Study-wide results and limits: Blood repertoires resembled normal breast more than tumor.

The TCR originated in a middle-aged person with breast cancer. The sample was blood. The gene calls are TRBV4-2 and TRBJ2-5; maybe TRBD1 (5 bases). CDR3 in amino acids: CASSQVQDQETQYF. In DNA, the CDR3 is TGTGCCAGCAGCCAAGTACAGGACCAAGAGACCCAGTACTTC.